The present T cell receptor (beta chain) was sequenced within a study of shared clonotypes between healthy human individuals. Replicate PCRs run on sorted subsets employed approximately 0.2 ug DNA, roughly 30,000 T cell genomes. TCRdb's table, derived via immunoSEQ multiplex PCR, lists solely in-frame clones and lacks some. The sample lists 980,000 or so clones, 60% to 85% occurring once. In regard to this clone: Its cognate antigen is unknown. Given a much more abundant clone one base away, this may be a read error.

Study-wide points: The study sampled only blood, and tissue repertoires likely differ. It was observed that 5% to 6.5% of naive CD4 clonotypes were shared across a handful of donors.

J was trimmed by 0 bases and V by 5 bases; bases with no gene match: 1. Germline V gene sequence: CDR1 SGHTA, CDR2 FQGNSA. The CDR3 extends over 14 amino acids. The sample taken for sequencing was memory CD4+ T cells sorted from blood. As to subset: CD45RA-negative fraction. This receptor was taken from a man aged 18-30 years in good health. This rearrangement joins TRBV7-2 to TRBJ1-1; TRBD1 aligns across 9 bases. In DNA form, the CDR3 reads TGTGCCAGCAGCCGGGACAGGGTGAACACTGAAGCTTTCTTT. Protein product: CASSRDRVNTEAFF. Looking up the rest from reference TRBV7-2 and TRBJ1-1 gives the full variable domain: GAGVSQSPSNKVTEKGKDVELRCDPISGHTALYWYRQSLGQGLEFLIYFQGNSAPDKSGLPSDRFSAERTGGSVSTLTIQRTQQEDSAVYLCASSRDRVNTEAFFGQGTRLTVV.